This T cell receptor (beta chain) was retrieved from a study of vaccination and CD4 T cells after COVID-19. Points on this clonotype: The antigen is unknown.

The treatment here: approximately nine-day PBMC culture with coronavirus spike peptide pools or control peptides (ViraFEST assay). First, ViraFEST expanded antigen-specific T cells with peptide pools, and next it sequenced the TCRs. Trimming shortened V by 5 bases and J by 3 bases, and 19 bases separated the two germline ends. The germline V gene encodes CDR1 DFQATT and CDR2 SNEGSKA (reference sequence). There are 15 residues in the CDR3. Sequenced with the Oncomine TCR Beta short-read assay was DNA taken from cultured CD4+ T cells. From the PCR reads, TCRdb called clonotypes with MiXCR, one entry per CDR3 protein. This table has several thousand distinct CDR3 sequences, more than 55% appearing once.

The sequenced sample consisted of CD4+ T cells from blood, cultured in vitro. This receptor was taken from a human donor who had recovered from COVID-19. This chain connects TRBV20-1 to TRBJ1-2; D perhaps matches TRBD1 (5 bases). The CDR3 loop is CSAHPIGENDYGYTF. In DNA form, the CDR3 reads TGCAGTGCTCATCCAATAGGGGAGAATGACTATGGCTACACCTTC.